This T cell receptor (beta chain) was retrieved from a study of radiation and T cells in renal cell carcinoma. Some clones are missing from TCRdb's copy, which holds only in-frame ones; the method was immunoSEQ multiplex PCR. The sample has 70,000 to 100,000 clones, 70% to 90% seen once; the top ten hold 22%. Per the germline V gene, CDR1 is SNHLY and CDR2 is FYNNEI. CDR3 length: 12 amino acids. With 5 bases removed from V and 4 bases from J, the gap between germline ends came to 9 bases. As to time point: blood 2 weeks post-SBRT. The treatment was: 15 Gy SBRT to primary tumor, nephrectomy 4 weeks later. Serial blood draws occurred at baseline and 2 and 4 weeks post-SBRT.

The chain recombines TRBV2 with TRBJ2-7, with a weak D call TRBD1 (6 bases). This clonotype was sampled from a woman between 50 and 59 years old with renal cell carcinoma. This sample comprised blood, obtained from a patient whose treatment included radiotherapy and nephrectomy. The CDR3: CASSRTAYEQYF. CDR3 bases: TGTGCCAGCAGTCGGACAGCTTACGAGCAGTACTTC.